The clone carrying this T cell receptor beta chain showed up many times. TCRdb independently ran MiXCR on the RACE reads; one entry per CDR3 protein. Among 60,000 to 80,000 distinct CDR3 sequences, roughly 6.6% were seen once, and the ten largest hold roughly 3%. This entry belongs to a study of human T cells and chemical hapten exposure. Study summary: Per-sample TCR yield variation was attributed mainly to small pooled library volume differences.

The CDR3 has 13 amino acids. The V end was cut by 7 bases, the J end by 8 bases, with 15 bases between. Germline lookup yields CDR1 SNHLY and CDR2 FYNNEI. The time point is: healthy volunteer bleed at 6 weeks. Total RNA came from unfractionated whole blood. The sample comprised whole blood. This TCR was sampled from a female donor in good health. Some clones in this sample may be carry-over from other donors' samples. The chain joins TRBV2 to TRBJ2-1, with no clear D. The CDR3 coding sequence is TGTGCCAGCAAGAAGCGAGGCGTGGATGAGCAGTTCTTC. The encoded protein is CASKKRGVDEQFF.